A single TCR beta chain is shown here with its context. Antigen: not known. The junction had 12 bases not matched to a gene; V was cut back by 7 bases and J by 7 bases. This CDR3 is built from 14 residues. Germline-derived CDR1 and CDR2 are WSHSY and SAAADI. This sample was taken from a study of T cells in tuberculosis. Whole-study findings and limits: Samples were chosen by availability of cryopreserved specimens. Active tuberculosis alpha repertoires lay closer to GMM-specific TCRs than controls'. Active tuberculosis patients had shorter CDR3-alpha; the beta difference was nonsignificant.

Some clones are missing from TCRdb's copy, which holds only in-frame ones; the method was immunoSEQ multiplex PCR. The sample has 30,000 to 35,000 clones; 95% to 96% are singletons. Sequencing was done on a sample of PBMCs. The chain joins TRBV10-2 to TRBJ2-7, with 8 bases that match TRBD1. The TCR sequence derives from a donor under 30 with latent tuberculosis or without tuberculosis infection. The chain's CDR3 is CASKDRVASREQYF. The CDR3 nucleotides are TGCGCCAGCAAGGACAGGGTAGCATCACGGGAGCAGTACTTC.